Below, 21 T cell receptor beta chains from the same sample are listed, as sequenced in a study of CD8+ T cells in alopecia areata. Sequencing used cDNA as its template, made by extracting RNA and reverse transcribing it. Using immunoSEQ multiplex PCR, the repertoire was profiled, and TCRdb retains in-frame clones only, with some absent. The repertoire holds more than 150,000 clones, with 59% as singletons. This sample comprised CD4+ T cells sorted from blood, obtained at week 0. Every receptor here comes from a human donor with alopecia areata.

This chain links TRBV4-1 with TRBJ2-4, with D hard to call. Germline loops: CDR1 MGHRA, CDR2 YSYEKL. V shed 6 bases and J shed 0 bases, with 6 bases lying between them. CDR3 length: 13 amino acids. The CDR3 DNA reads TGCGCCAGCAGAGGCATAGCCAAAAACATTCAGTACTTC. Amino acids: CASRGIAKNIQYF.

This chain links TRBV5-1 with TRBJ2-3, with 11 bases identical to TRBD2. Germline V lookup: CDR1 SGHRS, CDR2 YFSETQ. Losses at the gene ends were 4 bases for V and 6 bases for J; bases not matched to a gene: 22. The CDR3 covers 20 residues. The CDR3 protein is CASSVRLAGLLGTRRDTQYF. The CDR3 DNA sequence: TGCGCCAGCAGCGTCCGACTAGCGGGACTTCTAGGGACGCGACGGGATACGCAGTATTTT.

The chain couples TRBV14 to TRBJ1-6, with 7 nucleotides matching TRBD1. Per the germline V gene, CDR1 is SGHDN and CDR2 is FVKESK. V shed 4 bases, J shed 7 bases, and the junction held 4 bases outside the gene matches. There are 14 residues in the CDR3. CDR3 nucleotides: TGTGCCAGCAGCCCTGGGACAGCGAATTCACCCCTCCACTTT. Amino acids: CASSPGTANSPLHF.

This clone was recorded a few times. The chain links TRBV25-1 to TRBJ2-7; a possible D gene is TRBD2 (6 bases). This CDR3 contains 14 residues. V was cut by 7 bases and J by 3 bases, with 16 bases left in between. Germline-derived CDR1 and CDR2 are MGHDK and SYGVNS. CDR3: CASMGPGDFYEQYF. CDR3 bases: TGTGCCAGCATGGGTCCGGGGGACTTCTACGAGCAGTACTTC.

This chain uses TRBV30 with TRBJ1-5; D not certain. Per germline, CDR1 GTSNPN and CDR2 SVGIG (reference sequence). The V gene lost 1 base and the J gene lost 5 bases, with 9 bases spanning the gap. The CDR3 contains 13 residues. CDR3 DNA: TGTGCCTGGAGTGGACAAACCGATCAGCCCCAGCATTTT. This encodes CAWSGQTDQPQHF.

The chain couples TRBV13 to TRBJ2-5; perhaps TRBD1 as D (6 bases). The end of the DNA aligns better with TRBJ2-7, so the J call may be wrong. There are 15 residues in the CDR3. CDR1 and CDR2 (germline): PRHDT, FYEKMQ (reference sequence). CDR3 in DNA: TGTGCCAGCAGCCCAGGGGAGACGAGCTCCTACGAGCAGTACTTC. It yields the protein CASSPGETSSYEQYF.

The J gene is TRBJ2-3, the V gene TRBV29-1, with 8 bases lining up with TRBD1. Germline V gene sequence: CDR1 SQVTM, CDR2 ANQGSEA. The CDR3 runs 14 residues. V shed 7 bases and J 5 bases; nucleotides not matched to a gene: 11. CDR3 residues: CSADLRQGKDTQYF. For the CDR3, the DNA is TGCAGCGCAGACTTACGACAGGGGAAAGATACGCAGTATTTT.

V usage is TRBV6-5 and J usage is TRBJ2-2, with D possibly being TRBD1 (6 bases). This CDR3 spans 14 amino acids. CDR1 is MNHEY and CDR2 is SVGAGI in the germline V gene. Trimming cost V 5 bases and J 3 bases, with 10 bases left between them. DNA of the CDR3: TGTGCCAGCAGTCCTCGGACAGACACCGGGGAGCTGTTTTTT. Translating it yields CASSPRTDTGELFF.

This chain joins TRBV27 and TRBJ2-5; D gene uncertain. V was pared by 3 bases and J by 2 bases, with 7 bases between. CDR3 length: 13 amino acids. The germline V gene encodes CDR1 MNHEY and CDR2 SMNVEV (reference sequence). In DNA form, the CDR3 reads TGTGCCAGCAGTTTTAACGAACAAGAGACCCAGTACTTC. Encoded protein: CASSFNEQETQYF.

This chain connects TRBV29-1 to TRBJ2-1; 8 bases agree with TRBD1. The V and J ends lost 5 bases and 3 bases, in that order; junction bases with no gene match: 9. This CDR3 spans 15 amino acids. CDR1 is SQVTM, CDR2 ANQGSEA, per germline. CDR3 sequence (DNA): TGCAGCGTTTCCTTCAGGGGGCGAGACTACAATGAGCAGTTCTTC. Translation: CSVSFRGRDYNEQFF.

This clone has more than one count but fewer than ten. This sequence joins TRBV19 and TRBJ1-2; no reliable D call. CDR1 is LNHDA, CDR2 SQIVND, per germline (reference sequence). V was shortened by 3 bases and J by 3 bases, with 14 bases between the two germline ends. The CDR3 consists of 15 residues. CDR3 sequence reads: CASSILDREHYGYTF. In DNA form, the CDR3 reads TGTGCCAGTAGTATCTTGGATCGGGAGCACTATGGCTACACCTTC. The complete variable domain, with remaining parts taken from reference TRBV19 and TRBJ1-2, reads DGGITQSPKYLFRKEGQNVTLSCEQNLNHDAMYWYRQDPGQGLRLIYYSQIVNDFQKGDIAEGYSVSREKKESFPLTVTSAQKNPTAFYLCASSILDREHYGYTFGSGTRLTVV.

The chain carries TRBV5-6 and TRBJ2-3; TRBD1 or TRBD2 may be the D gene (5 bases each). Trimming took off 4 bases at V and 4 bases at J, with 10 bases between the two ends. Germline CDR1 and CDR2: SGHDT and YYEEEE. There are 13 residues in the CDR3. CDR3 nucleotides: TGTGCCAGCAGCCGGGGCTCGCCAGATACGCAGTATTTT. Translation gives CASSRGSPDTQYF.

A note on this clone: This is likely a read error, given that the CDR3 carries no conserved phenylalanine or tryptophan at its end. The DNA is omitted, as the CDR3 cannot be located on it reliably, and the CDR3 follows TCRdb's listing. V is TRBV2 and J is TRBJ2-7; TRBD1, the D gene given by the table, was not confirmed from the DNA. The CDR3 contains 12 residues when both ends are counted. The germline V gene has CDR1 SNHLY and CDR2 FYNNEI. CDR3 residues: CASSADRGALRP.

This clone turned up a few times. The V gene is TRBV29-1, the J gene TRBJ2-1; perhaps TRBD2 as D (6 bases). The CDR3 consists of 13 residues. The ends were cut back, 6 bases at V and 4 bases at J, with 13 bases in the middle. Per germline, CDR1 SQVTM and CDR2 ANQGSEA. CDR3 region: CSVGGIIYNEQFF. CDR3 coding DNA: TGCAGCGTCGGGGGAATCATATACAATGAGCAGTTCTTC.

The chain combines TRBV29-1 with TRBJ1-2; D unresolved. The V end was cut by 6 bases, the J end by 3 bases, with 17 bases between. The CDR3 loop spans 14 amino acids. Per the germline V gene, CDR1 is SQVTM and CDR2 is ANQGSEA. CDR3 sequence: CSVVTRHTDYGYTF. Written as DNA, the CDR3 is TGCAGCGTAGTTACTCGACATACAGACTATGGCTACACCTTC.

This clone was seen only a few times. The gene calls are TRBV29-1 and TRBJ1-2; D possibly corresponds to TRBD1 (5 bases). CDR1 is SQVTM and CDR2 is ANQGSEA in the germline V gene. This CDR3 comprises 11 residues. The V gene lost 7 bases and the J gene lost 8 bases, with 14 bases spanning the gap. CDR3 residues: CSGGDRKGYTF. CDR3 coding DNA: TGCAGCGGGGGGGATCGAAAAGGCTACACCTTC.

The chain employs TRBV7-2 and TRBJ2-5, with 13 bases aligning to TRBD2. This CDR3 region has 17 residues. V lost 0 bases to trimming and J lost 4 bases; unmatched junction nucleotides: 5. CDR1 is SGHTA, CDR2 FQGNSA, per germline. DNA for the CDR3: TGTGCCAGCAGCTTAGCGAGACTAGCGGGGGGCCGAGAGACCCAGTACTTC. This gives the protein CASSLARLAGGRETQYF.

V gene TRBV2 combines with J gene TRBJ2-7; tentative D call: TRBD1 (5 bases). Per germline, CDR1 SNHLY and CDR2 FYNNEI. Trimming took 5 bases from V and 6 from J, leaving 11 bases between them. There are 12 residues in the CDR3. The CDR3 here is CASSIFRGEQYF. Written as DNA, the CDR3 is TGTGCCAGCAGTATTTTTAGGGGCGAGCAGTACTTC. The variable domain in full, completed from reference TRBV2 and TRBJ2-7, reads EPEVTQTPSHQVTQMGQEVILRCVPISNHLYFYWYRQILGQKVEFLVSFYNNEISEKSEIFDDQFSVERPDGSNFTLKIRSTKLEDSAMYFCASSIFRGEQYFGPGTRLTVT.

V is TRBV29-1 and J is TRBJ1-2, with 7 bases aligning to TRBD1. The germline V gene has CDR1 SQVTM and CDR2 ANQGSEA. There are 13 residues in the CDR3. The V and J ends lost 7 bases and 2 bases, in that order; junction bases with no gene match: 7. CDR3 nucleotide sequence: TGCAGCGCTGGCGACAGGGAAAACTATGGCTACACCTTC. It specifies CSAGDRENYGYTF.

Only a few counts were recorded for this clone. The genes are TRBV6-5 and TRBJ2-7, with D perhaps given as TRBD1 or TRBD2 (5 bases each). With 4 bases removed from V and 9 bases from J, the gap between germline ends came to 16 bases. This CDR3 contains 13 residues. CDR1 and CDR2 from the germline V gene are MNHEY and SVGAGI. CDR3 nucleotides: TGTGCCAGCAGTTGGGGGACCCAAACTGGGCAGTACTTC. This encodes CASSWGTQTGQYF.

In this sample, this clone turned up a few times. The rearrangement links TRBV30 to TRBJ1-2; maybe TRBD1 (5 bases). This CDR3 has 13 residues. Deletions cut 3 bases from V and 5 bases from J, with 13 bases between. Germline-derived CDR1 and CDR2 are GTSNPN and SVGIG (reference sequence). CDR3 DNA: TGTGCCTGGAGCGTCGGGGGGATATATGGCTACACCTTC. Protein product: CAWSVGGIYGYTF.